This T cell receptor beta chain was retrieved from a study of blood T cells in healthy people across ages. The V and J ends lost 5 bases and 0 bases respectively, with 12 bases between them. Germline CDR1 and CDR2: SQVTM and ANQGSEA. The CDR3 runs 14 residues. PCR was performed a second time for roughly 7 to 12 cycles using a sample-barcoded 5' primer and a J-beta primer mix. In TCRdb, the 5' RACE reads were re-called with MiXCR into one record per CDR3 protein. The sample yields 540,000 or so distinct CDR3 sequences, about 24% seen once. The same specimen was also included in a second study, on T cells of mothers and their children.

The chain recombines TRBV29-1 with TRBJ2-3, with D unclear. Sequencing used blood. This sequence was found in a boy younger than 18 in good health. CDR3 residues: CSVFDTSSTDTQYF. In DNA form, the CDR3 reads TGCAGCGTTTTCGACACCTCTAGCACAGATACGCAGTATTTT.